These 9 T cell receptor beta chains originate from one sample sequenced in a study of response to subunit inactivated influenza vaccine. TCRdb processed the RT-PCR reads anew with MiXCR; each CDR3 protein has one entry. The sample shows 650,000 to 700,000 distinct CDR3 sequences, 15% to 17% of them seen only once. The sequencing used PBMCs from blood, collected about 11 days after vaccination. All receptors come from a man in his forties or fifties who received an inactivated influenza vaccine.

This clonotype was counted only a few times. The chain links TRBV6-5 to TRBJ2-3, with D tentatively TRBD1 (6 bases). Deletions cut 2 bases from V and 3 bases from J, with 9 bases between. The CDR3 spans 14 residues. Looked up from germline, CDR1 is MNHEY and CDR2 is SVGAGI. CDR3 DNA sequence: TGTGCCAGCAGTTACAGGGACATGACAGATACGCAGTATTTT. Its protein is CASSYRDMTDTQYF.

This clonotype was seen a handful of times. This chain connects TRBV29-1 to TRBJ1-1; D uncertain. V was trimmed by 6 bases and J by 1 base, leaving 12 bases between them. Per germline, CDR1 SQVTM and CDR2 ANQGSEA. The CDR3 spans 13 residues. CDR3 nucleotide sequence: TGCAGCGTCCTACAACGTCAGAACACTGAAGCTTTCTTT. Translated: CSVLQRQNTEAFF.

The chain couples TRBV5-5 to TRBJ2-5; perhaps D is TRBD1 or TRBD2 (5 bases each). This CDR3 contains 15 residues. Trimming cost V 1 base and J 5 bases, with 15 bases left between them. The germline V gene has CDR1 SGHKS and CDR2 YYEKEE (reference sequence). CDR3 in amino acids: CASSLSGAPGETQYF. CDR3 coding DNA: TGTGCCAGCAGCTTGTCCGGGGCCCCCGGGGAGACCCAGTACTTC.

In this sample, this clonotype turned up many times. The chain couples TRBV29-1 to TRBJ2-3, with D possibly being TRBD1 (5 bases). Germline CDR1 and CDR2: SQVTM and ANQGSEA. CDR3 size: 9 residues. CDR3 residues: CRTEDTQYF. The CDR3 DNA is TGCAGGACAGAAGATACGCAGTATTTT.

This clonotype was observed a few times. This CDR3 is CASTFGDEAFF. The DNA of the CDR3 is TGCGCCAGCACCTTTGGGGATGAAGCTTTCTTT. The chain is built from TRBV5-1 and TRBJ1-1; no reliable D call. The V end lost 6 bases, the J end lost 7 bases, and 10 bases lay between the germline ends. Germline CDR1 and CDR2: SGHRS and YFSETQ. The CDR3 is made up of 11 amino acids.

This clonotype was seen at least ten times. The chain combines TRBV19 with TRBJ1-1; D is possibly TRBD1 (5 bases). The ends were cut back, 8 bases at V and 5 bases at J, with 12 bases in the middle. CDR3 length: 12 amino acids. The V gene's germline CDR1 is LNHDA and CDR2 SQIVND (reference sequence). The CDR3 region has the DNA TGTGCCAGTCGCGGGGGGGGTACTGAAGCTTTCTTT. As protein: CASRGGGTEAFF.

This chain links TRBV12-3 or TRBV12-4 with TRBJ2-1, with TRBD2 matching over 7 bases. The CDR3 contains 16 residues. Unmatched junction bases numbered 14, after V lost 4 bases and J lost 8 bases. CDR3 sequence: CASSSGGGFILHEQFF. The CDR3 DNA reads as TGTGCCAGCAGTTCGGGCGGGGGATTCATCCTCCATGAGCAGTTCTTC.

Many counts were recorded for this clonotype. The genes are TRBV27 and TRBJ1-5; D unresolved. Germline V gene sequence: CDR1 MNHEY, CDR2 SMNVEV (reference sequence). V was trimmed by 4 bases and J by 4 bases, leaving 5 bases between them. CDR3 length: 12 amino acids. Written as DNA, the CDR3 is TGTGCCAGCAGTTCCATTAATCAGCCCCAGCATTTT. Protein product: CASSSINQPQHF.

V is TRBV12-3 or TRBV12-4 and J is TRBJ2-1; D might be TRBD1 (7 bases). The CDR3 has 16 amino acids. The V and J ends lost 4 bases and 6 bases respectively, with 19 bases between them. The CDR3 spells CASSSGGTVAPNEQFF. The CDR3 DNA follows: TGTGCCAGCAGTTCGGGCGGGACAGTGGCCCCCAATGAGCAGTTCTTC.